These T cell receptor beta chains were read from a single sample in a study of T-cell memory formation after mild COVID-19. TCRdb re-called the 5' RACE reads with MiXCR, one entry per CDR3 protein. Here the sample spans hundreds of thousands of distinct CDR3 sequences, around 8% being singletons. What was sequenced was PBMCs or a T cell subset sorted from them (not recorded which). The receptors derive from a young man who had mild COVID-19 (a few samples of this study predate the infection). Cell type and time point are not known. Each CDR3 is given with its conserved first and last residue. D genes are given only for firm matches. Part of the rows lack a size; the others show once, few, many or a class for expanded clones.

abundance,v_gene,j_gene,d_gene,CDR3aa,CDR3nt
few,TRBV11-2,TRBJ2-2,-,CASSSQLNTGELFF,TGTGCCAGCAGCTCTCAACTGAACACCGGGGAGCTGTTTTTT
few,TRBV10-3,TRBJ1-2,-,CAIRNGQTSNYGYTF,TGTGCCATCAGAAATGGACAGACCTCTAACTATGGCTACACCTTC
many,TRBV12-3/TRBV12-4,TRBJ2-1,TRBD2,CASRSRTSGGAVGPTWYNEQFF,TGTGCCAGCAGAAGCAGGACTAGCGGGGGGGCCGTTGGTCCCACATGGTACAATGAGCAGTTCTTC
few,TRBV29-1,TRBJ2-7,TRBD1,CSVDRTGVGHEQYF,TGCAGCGTTGATAGGACAGGGGTAGGGCACGAGCAGTACTTC
few,TRBV7-9,TRBJ1-2,-,CASSSLGGFLYGYTF,TGTGCCAGCAGCTCCCTAGGAGGATTCTTATATGGCTACACCTTC
few,TRBV12-3/TRBV12-4,TRBJ2-5,-,CASSLQWTAYQETQYF,TGTGCCAGCAGTTTACAGTGGACAGCGTACCAAGAGACCCAGTACTTC
-,TRBV4-2,TRBJ1-5,-,CASSQDGRRDQPQHF,TGTGCCAGCAGCCAAGATGGCAGGAGAGATCAGCCCCAGCATTTT
few,TRBV20-1,TRBJ2-1,-,CSAIVAAGNNEQFF,TGCAGTGCTATAGTCGCGGCAGGAAATAATGAGCAGTTCTTC
-,TRBV12-3/TRBV12-4,TRBJ1-5,TRBD1,CASSHRDRRDQPQHF,TGTGCCAGCAGTCACCGGGACAGGAGAGATCAGCCCCAGCATTTT
-,TRBV6-2/TRBV6-3,TRBJ2-1,-,CASSPIDPRTNEQFF,TGTGCCAGCAGTCCAATAGATCCCCGAACCAATGAGCAGTTCTTC
many,TRBV4-3,TRBJ1-2,-,CASSHEQGYYGYTF,TGCGCCAGCAGCCACGAACAGGGCTACTATGGCTACACCTTC
-,TRBV5-1,TRBJ2-5,-,CASSQGQEETQYF,TGCGCCAGCAGTCAGGGGCAGGAAGAGACCCAGTACTTC
-,TRBV6-5,TRBJ2-5,TRBD2,CASTRGGRWQETQYF,TGTGCCAGCACCCGGGGGGGGAGGTGGCAAGAGACCCAGTACTTC
few,TRBV27,TRBJ2-1,TRBD1,CASTTLTGNTEQFF,TGTGCCAGCACCACTTTGACAGGGAACACTGAGCAGTTCTTC
many,TRBV7-7,TRBJ2-7,TRBD2,CASSWTRGYEQYF,TGTGCCAGCAGCTGGACTAGGGGCTACGAGCAGTACTTC
few,TRBV20-1,TRBJ2-3,-,CSANVGVVTDTQYF,TGCAGTGCTAACGTGGGGGTGGTGACAGATACGCAGTATTTT
many,TRBV4-2,TRBJ2-3,TRBD2,CASTPNGGASDTQYF,TGTGCCAGCACCCCTAACGGGGGGGCGTCAGATACGCAGTATTTT
few,TRBV4-2,TRBJ2-1,TRBD2,CASSQALAVPYNEQFF,TGTGCCAGCAGCCAAGCACTAGCGGTGCCCTACAATGAGCAGTTCTTC
-,TRBV5-4,TRBJ2-7,TRBD2,CASSSSSGAYEQYF,TGTGCCAGCAGCTCGTCTAGCGGGGCCTACGAGCAGTACTTC
-,TRBV14,TRBJ1-2,-,CASSQVEGDYGYTF,TGTGCCAGCAGCCAAGTGGAGGGGGACTATGGCTACACCTTC
few,TRBV5-1,TRBJ1-5,-,CASSLSPGAGQPQHF,TGCGCCAGCAGCTTATCCCCCGGGGCGGGGCAGCCCCAGCATTTT
few,TRBV3-1,TRBJ1-6,-,CASSQENGPGSPLHF,TGTGCCAGCAGCCAAGAGAACGGGCCCGGATCACCCCTCCACTTT
few,TRBV19,TRBJ2-1,TRBD2,CASGRSGTYNEQFF,TGTGCCAGTGGGCGTAGCGGGACCTACAATGAGCAGTTCTTC
few,TRBV20-1,TRBJ2-3,-,CSAISASSTDTQYF,TGCAGTGCTATTAGCGCGTCTAGCACAGATACGCAGTATTTT
many,TRBV5-1,TRBJ1-5,-,CASRASEGPQHF,TGCGCCAGCAGGGCCAGCGAAGGACCCCAGCATTTT
few,TRBV5-1,TRBJ1-1,-,CASSPGAGVTEAFF,TGCGCCAGCAGCCCGGGGGCAGGGGTGACTGAAGCTTTCTTT
many,TRBV7-8,TRBJ1-6,-,CASSSRRWRNSPLHF,TGTGCCAGCAGCTCTAGACGGTGGCGGAATTCACCCCTCCACTTT
-,TRBV5-6,TRBJ2-5,TRBD1,CASSLLRGQETQYF,TGTGCCAGCAGCTTGCTCAGGGGGCAAGAGACCCAGTACTTC
few,TRBV12-3/TRBV12-4,TRBJ2-2,-,CASSFLAPGELFF,TGTGCCAGCAGTTTTCTTGCCCCCGGGGAGCTGTTTTTT
few,TRBV7-2,TRBJ2-5,-,CASSLAQVETQYF,TGTGCCAGCAGCTTAGCCCAAGTGGAGACCCAGTACTTC
few,TRBV7-6,TRBJ2-1,TRBD2,CASSLTSGGGYNEQFF,TGTGCCAGCAGCCTTACTAGCGGGGGGGGTTACAATGAGCAGTTCTTC
few,TRBV4-3,TRBJ1-2,-,CASSQAVAHGYTF,TGCGCCAGCAGCCAAGCTGTAGCCCATGGCTACACCTTC
-,TRBV29-1,TRBJ2-1,-,CSVEALGDNEQFF,TGCAGCGTTGAGGCCCTCGGGGACAATGAGCAGTTCTTC
-,TRBV4-2,TRBJ2-3,TRBD1,CASSQGDRGRTDTQYF,TGTGCCAGCAGCCAAGGAGACAGGGGTCGCACAGATACGCAGTATTTT
-,TRBV6-4,TRBJ1-2,-,CASSGSDGDGYTF,TGTGCCAGCAGTGGATCCGACGGGGATGGCTACACCTTC
few,TRBV4-2,TRBJ1-2,-,CASSQEGAAYGYTF,TGTGCCAGCAGCCAAGAAGGGGCTGCCTATGGCTACACCTTC
few,TRBV2,TRBJ2-4,-,CASSDWAAKNIQYF,TGTGCCAGCAGTGACTGGGCAGCCAAAAACATTCAGTACTTC
few,TRBV7-6,TRBJ2-5,-,CASSLFGPGTLEETQYF,TGTGCCAGCAGCTTATTTGGGCCCGGGACCCTTGAAGAGACCCAGTACTTC
-,TRBV29-1,TRBJ2-5,-,CSVGSRAGETQYF,TGCAGCGTTGGTAGTAGGGCTGGAGAGACCCAGTACTTC
few,TRBV7-2,TRBJ2-2,-,CASSRGGSTGELFF,TGTGCCAGCAGCCGAGGGGGTTCCACCGGGGAGCTGTTTTTT